These 15 T cell receptor beta chains share one sample of origin, sequenced in a study of identical twins. TCRdb redid the calling of the 5' RACE reads with MiXCR, one entry per CDR3 protein. The profile shows fewer than 650,000 distinct CDR3 sequences, nearly 10% of them singletons. These records were also assigned to another study, of yellow fever vaccine responses in identical twins.

The sequencing input was PBMCs. Receptor source: a woman younger than 35 in good health.

The chain uses TRBV5-1 and TRBJ2-6; D possibly corresponds to TRBD2 (5 bases). Between the trimmed V and J ends, which lost 4 bases and 0 bases, there was a span of 8 bases. The CDR3 runs 15 residues. In germline, CDR1 is SGHRS, CDR2 YFSETQ. In DNA, the CDR3 is TGCGCCAGCAGCACTAGTTCCTCTGGGGCCAACGTCCTGACTTTC. Residues: CASSTSSSGANVLTF. Drawing the rest from reference TRBV5-1 and TRBJ2-6, the complete variable domain is KAGVTQTPRYLIKTRGQQVTLSCSPISGHRSVSWYQQTPGQGLQFLFEYFSETQRNKGNFPGRFSGRQFSNSRSEMNVSTLELGDSALYLCASSTSSSGANVLTFGAGSRLTVL.

This clonotype was picked up a small number of times. V gene TRBV20-1 combines with J gene TRBJ1-2, with D possibly TRBD1 on 5 matching bases. This CDR3 is built from 13 residues. The V end lost 6 bases, the J end lost 0 bases, and 11 bases lay between the germline ends. CDR1 DFQATT and CDR2 SNEGSKA come from the germline V gene (reference sequence). DNA of the CDR3: TGCAGTGCAAGAAAGACAGCTAACTATGGCTACACCTTC. Encoded protein: CSARKTANYGYTF.

A remark on this clonotype: A read error is possible here, since a much larger clone lies one base away. The chain combines TRBV6-6 with TRBJ2-3; D is unclear. Germline loops: CDR1 MNHNY, CDR2 SVGAGI (reference sequence). The CDR3 contains 11 residues. In nucleotides, the CDR3 is TGTGCCAGCAGCACCCTAGATACGCACTATTTT. It translates to CASSTLDTHYF.

This clonotype occurred many times. The chain is built from TRBV28 and TRBJ2-7; 8 bases are a match to TRBD2. V lost 6 bases to trimming and J lost 7 bases; unmatched junction nucleotides: 17. There are 16 residues in the CDR3. The V gene's germline CDR1 is MDHEN and CDR2 SYDVKM. The CDR3 reads CASSQVGGRLVGEQYF. CDR3 DNA: TGTGCCAGCAGCCAGGTTGGCGGGAGGCTAGTAGGGGAGCAGTACTTC.

This clonotype was counted a few times. J is TRBJ2-3 and V is TRBV18; 9 bases match TRBD2. CDR1 and CDR2 (germline): KGHSH, LQKENI. This CDR3 spans 16 amino acids. The J segment lost 2 bases and the V segment lost 0 bases, leaving 3 bases of the junction unmatched. The CDR3 DNA reads TGTGCCAGCTCACCACCGAGGACTAGCGACACAGATACGCAGTATTTT. Encoded protein: CASSPPRTSDTDTQYF.

This clonotype was seen more than once but under ten times. The chain combines TRBV15 with TRBJ2-7, with 8 positions matching TRBD1. In germline, CDR1 is LNHNV, CDR2 YYDKDF (reference sequence). The CDR3 spans 13 residues. V gave up 4 bases and J gave up 5 bases; unmatched junction bases: 4. The CDR3 here is CATSMTGVDEQYF. The CDR3 nucleotides are TGTGCCACCAGCATGACAGGGGTTGACGAGCAGTACTTC.

This clonotype showed up just a few times. This sequence joins TRBV5-1 and TRBJ2-3; 9 bases match TRBD2. V trimming: 3 bases; J trimming: 2 bases; junction bases outside the gene matches: 4. The germline gives CDR1 SGHRS, CDR2 YFSETQ. This CDR3 is 15 amino acids long. The CDR3 sequence is CASSSGGGDTDTQYF. The CDR3 bases are TGCGCCAGCAGCTCAGGCGGGGGGGACACAGATACGCAGTATTTT. Full variable domain (rest looked up from reference TRBV5-1 and TRBJ2-3): KAGVTQTPRYLIKTRGQQVTLSCSPISGHRSVSWYQQTPGQGLQFLFEYFSETQRNKGNFPGRFSGRQFSNSRSEMNVSTLELGDSALYLCASSSGGGDTDTQYFGPGTRLTVL.

This clonotype was recorded many times. The CDR3 DNA sequence: TGTGCCAGCAGCTTAGCGGGGGCCCGCTCTGGAAACACCATATATTTT. Protein sequence: CASSLAGARSGNTIYF. The chain links TRBV7-8 to TRBJ1-3; TRBD1 might be the D (6 bases). V lost 0 bases, J lost 0 bases, and 9 bases lay in between. Germline CDR1 is SGHVS and CDR2 is FQNEAQ. The CDR3 length is 16 residues.

V and J are TRBV5-1 and TRBJ2-1; D remains ambiguous. This CDR3 is 14 amino acids long. Trimming took 1 base from V and 9 from J, leaving 14 bases between them. Germline CDR1 reads SGHRS; CDR2 reads YFSETQ. This CDR3 reads CASSLKTAVSEQFF. The CDR3, as DNA: TGCGCCAGCAGCTTGAAGACCGCCGTAAGTGAGCAGTTCTTC.

V gene TRBV5-1 combines with J gene TRBJ2-7; 10 bases match TRBD1. Germline CDR1 and CDR2: SGHRS and YFSETQ. The V gene end was trimmed by 6 bases and the J gene end by 4 bases; junction bases not matched to a gene: 7. The CDR3 totals 14 residues. CDR3 nucleotide sequence: TGCGCCAGCACTCCCGGGACAGGGGCATACGAGCAGTACTTC. The encoded protein is CASTPGTGAYEQYF.

This clonotype was observed at least ten times. The chain combines TRBV2 with TRBJ2-7, with no clear D. This CDR3 has 13 residues. CDR1 and CDR2 (germline): SNHLY, FYNNEI. The germline V and J ends were trimmed by 7 bases and 5 bases, with 15 bases remaining between them. CDR3 residues: CASTPLGSDEQYF. CDR3 nucleotides: TGTGCCAGCACCCCCCTAGGAAGCGACGAGCAGTACTTC.

This clonotype was counted many times. This chain links TRBV12-3 or TRBV12-4 with TRBJ2-3, with TRBD1 matching over 9 bases. The CDR3 extends over 17 amino acids. V lost 1 base to trimming and J lost 0 bases; unmatched junction nucleotides: 5. CDR3 DNA: TGTGCCAGCAGTTTAGTTGTGGGACAGGGAAGCACAGATACGCAGTATTTT. It is translated as CASSLVVGQGSTDTQYF.

This clonotype was observed a few times. The chain joins TRBV10-1 to TRBJ2-7, with D perhaps matching TRBD1 (6 bases). Germline CDR1 and CDR2: WNHNN and SYGVQD (reference sequence). The CDR3 is made up of 15 amino acids. Trimming shortened V by 2 bases and J by 1 base, and 12 bases separated the two germline ends. In DNA form, the CDR3 reads TGCGCCAGCAGTGAGACAGGGATAGCTTCCTACGAGCAGTACTTC. This encodes CASSETGIASYEQYF.

The rearrangement joins TRBV30 to TRBJ1-5, with TRBD1 matching 7 bases. In germline, CDR1 is GTSNPN, CDR2 SVGIG (reference sequence). The ends lost 1 base at V and 4 bases at J; junction bases unmatched: 1. The CDR3 spans 13 residues. The CDR3 sequence is CAWSAGGNQPQHF. The CDR3 nucleotides are TGTGCCTGGAGTGCAGGGGGGAATCAGCCCCAGCATTTT.

CDR3: CASSVVLGQKNTGELFF. The CDR3 nucleotides are TGTGCCAGCAGTGTCGTCCTGGGACAGAAGAACACCGGGGAGCTGTTTTTT. The chain links TRBV6-2 or TRBV6-3 to TRBJ2-2; 7 bases align to TRBD1. Unmatched junction bases numbered 10, after V lost 5 bases and J lost 1 base. The CDR3 length is 17 residues. Germline V CDR1 and CDR2: MNHEY, SVGEGT.